Shown below are 25 T cell receptor beta chains from a single sample sequenced in a study of T-cell reconstitution after alpha-beta-depleted transplantation in children. Preparation of the TCRbeta library was carried out with unique molecular identifiers. TCRdb reanalysed the PCR reads using MiXCR and keeps one entry per CDR3 protein. The sample lists more than 250,000 distinct CDR3 sequences, about a tenth occurring once. The input for sequencing was PBMCs from the stem cell graft donor, taken from the stem cell graft. These TCRs come from a human donor who donated a stem cell graft to a child with SCID.

The chain employs TRBV18 and TRBJ1-6; TRBD1 might be the D (5 bases). The CDR3 runs to 16 residues. V was pared by 0 bases and J by 8 bases, with 14 bases between. Looked up from germline, CDR1 is KGHSH and CDR2 is LQKENI. This chain's CDR3 is CASSPPGRQWDSPLHF. The DNA for the CDR3 is TGTGCCAGCTCACCACCGGGCAGACAGTGGGATTCACCCCTCCACTTT.

This chain uses TRBV12-3 or TRBV12-4 with TRBJ2-1, with D maybe TRBD2 (7 bases). This CDR3 contains 15 residues. Trimming took off 6 bases at V and 5 bases at J, with 17 bases between the two ends. The CDR3 protein is CASRNTRGADNEQFF. The CDR3 DNA reads TGTGCCAGCAGAAACACCCGGGGGGCGGACAATGAGCAGTTCTTC.

This clonotype showed up many times. This chain uses TRBV3-1 with TRBJ2-3, with 14 bases lining up with TRBD2. CDR3 length equals 18 residues. V was pared by 0 bases and J by 2 bases, with 4 bases of the junction left unmatched. Germline V gives CDR1 LGHDT, CDR2 YNNKEL (reference sequence). CDR3 DNA sequence: TGTGCCAGCAGCCAAGATCGACTAGCGGGGGGGCCCACAGATACGCAGTATTTT. Translation: CASSQDRLAGGPTDTQYF.

This rearrangement joins TRBV5-1 to TRBJ2-1, with a weak D call TRBD2 (7 bases). CDR1 SGHRS and CDR2 YFSETQ come from the germline V gene. The CDR3 has 15 residues. Trimming left V 4 bases short and J 0 bases short, with 11 bases between. CDR3 protein: CASSSGGASYNEQFF. The CDR3, as DNA: TGCGCCAGCAGCAGTGGGGGGGCCTCCTACAATGAGCAGTTCTTC.

The genes are TRBV28 and TRBJ2-3, with D perhaps matching TRBD1 (6 bases). The V end lost 4 bases, the J end lost 5 bases, and 16 bases lay between the germline ends. The CDR3 is 15 amino acids. CDR1 is MDHEN and CDR2 is SYDVKM in the germline V gene. DNA for the CDR3: TGTGCCAGCAGTTCTCAGGGGCAGGTGGGAGATACGCAGTATTTT. Protein sequence: CASSSQGQVGDTQYF.

This chain uses TRBV7-2 with TRBJ2-1; TRBD1 matches at 9 bases. With 5 bases clipped from V and 9 bases from J, the junction kept 8 bases outside the gene matches. The CDR3 runs 14 residues. CDR1 and CDR2 from the germline V gene are SGHTA and FQGNSA. Written as DNA, the CDR3 is TGTGCCAGCAGCCCTGGACAGGGGATGGGTGAGCAGTTCTTC. Amino acids: CASSPGQGMGEQFF.

The rearrangement joins TRBV18 to TRBJ2-7; the D call may be TRBD1 or TRBD2 (5 bases each). V was cut by 6 bases and J by 6 bases, with 15 bases left in between. The germline gives CDR1 KGHSH, CDR2 LQKENI. This CDR3 is built from 13 residues. CDR3 in amino acids: CASSPGTSTEQYF. The CDR3 region has the DNA TGTGCCAGCTCTCCCGGGACCTCAACCGAGCAGTACTTC.

This chain links TRBV7-3 with TRBJ2-1, with D tentatively TRBD2 (6 bases). The germline gives CDR1 SGHTA, CDR2 FQGTGA. Trimming took off 5 bases at V and 6 bases at J, with 17 bases between the two ends. CDR3 length equals 15 residues. The CDR3 DNA reads as TGTGCCAGCAGCCACGGTCGGGGGAGCATCAATGAGCAGTTCTTC. The encoded protein is CASSHGRGSINEQFF.

The genes are TRBV4-1 and TRBJ2-1; TRBD2 aligns across 16 bases. CDR3 length: 19 residues. Germline V lookup: CDR1 MGHRA, CDR2 YSYEKL. V gave up 3 bases and J gave up 8 bases; unmatched junction bases: 13. The CDR3 DNA is TGCGCCAGCAGCCACCCGGGACTAGCGGGGGGGCCCGACAAGGATGAGCAGTTCTTC. Amino acids: CASSHPGLAGGPDKDEQFF.

A few counts support this clonotype. The V gene is TRBV7-2, the J gene TRBJ2-5; TRBD2 might be the D (5 bases). Trimming took off 5 bases at V and 2 bases at J, with 9 bases between the two ends. There are 13 residues in the CDR3. Germline CDR1 and CDR2: SGHTA and FQGNSA. The CDR3 spells CASSRERQETQYF. In nucleotides, the CDR3 is TGTGCCAGCAGCCGGGAACGACAAGAGACCCAGTACTTC.

The table lists this clonotype with a few counts. CDR3 sequence: CSVEAPGGNGANVLTF. Written as DNA, the CDR3 is TGCAGCGTTGAAGCCCCAGGGGGAAATGGGGCCAACGTCCTGACTTTC. The chain carries TRBV29-1 and TRBJ2-6; 7 bases are a match to TRBD1. The CDR3 is 16 residues long. Germline V gene sequence: CDR1 SQVTM, CDR2 ANQGSEA. The V and J ends lost 1 base and 3 bases, in that order; junction bases with no gene match: 6. Looking up the rest from reference TRBV29-1 and TRBJ2-6 gives the full variable domain: SAVISQKPSRDICQRGTSLTIQCQVDSQVTMMFWYRQQPGQSLTLIATANQGSEATYESGFVIDKFPISRPNLTFSTLTVSNMSPEDSSIYLCSVEAPGGNGANVLTFGAGSRLTVL.

This chain links TRBV29-1 with TRBJ2-7; the match to TRBD2 covers 9 bases. CDR1 and CDR2 from the germline V gene are SQVTM and ANQGSEA. Trimming removed 6 bases from V and 6 bases from J; junction bases left unmatched: 12. There are 14 residues in the CDR3. Written as DNA, the CDR3 is TGCAGCGTACTAAAGCGGGGGGAGTCTAGCGAGCAGTACTTC. Its translation: CSVLKRGESSEQYF.

This clonotype was seen only a few times. V usage is TRBV15 and J usage is TRBJ1-5; the D is unclear. CDR3 length: 12 amino acids. CDR1 is LNHNV, CDR2 YYDKDF, per germline (reference sequence). V shed 0 bases and J shed 4 bases, with 1 base lying between them. The CDR3 region has the DNA TGTGCCACCAGCAGAGATAATCAGCCCCAGCATTTT. This encodes CATSRDNQPQHF. The variable domain in full, completed from reference TRBV15 and TRBJ1-5, reads DAMVIQNPRYQVTQFGKPVTLSCSQTLNHNVMYWYQQKSSQAPKLLFHYYDKDFNNEADTPDNFQSRRPNTSFCFLDIRSPGLGDTAMYLCATSRDNQPQHFGDGTRLSIL.

Points on this clonotype: Germline and junction disagree at one end, which may indicate a read error. The rearrangement joins TRBV4-1 to TRBJ2-2; D is unresolved. Germline CDR1 reads MGHRA; CDR2 reads YSYEKL. The CDR3 is made up of 17 amino acids. CDR3 amino acids: CASRQDSMETNTGELFF. The CDR3 bases are TGCGCCAGCAGACAAGATTCCATGGAGACTAACACCGGGGAGCTGTTTTTT.

The chain links TRBV5-5 to TRBJ2-3, with D possibly called TRBD1 or TRBD2 (5 bases each). The ends were cut back, 4 bases at V and 2 bases at J, with 20 bases in the middle. This CDR3 comprises 17 residues. Germline CDR1 SGHKS, CDR2 YYEKEE (reference sequence). This chain's CDR3 is CASSLYRDLTFTDTQYF. The CDR3 nucleotides read TGTGCCAGCAGCCTCTACCGGGACCTAACATTCACAGATACGCAGTATTTT.

The genes are TRBV5-1 and TRBJ2-6; 10 positions match TRBD1. Trimming removed 8 bases from V and 4 bases from J; junction bases left unmatched: 12. Looked up from germline, CDR1 is SGHRS and CDR2 is YFSETQ. This CDR3 contains 17 residues. CDR3 bases: TGCGCCAGTTCTGGTGGGACAGGGGCTCCGGGGGCCAACGTCCTGACTTTC. Translation: CASSGGTGAPGANVLTF.

The chain joins TRBV15 to TRBJ2-1; the D gene is possibly TRBD2 (5 bases). The CDR3 loop spans 17 amino acids. Trimming took off 3 bases at V and 2 bases at J, with 17 bases between the two ends. Germline CDR1 LNHNV, CDR2 YYDKDF (reference sequence). CDR3 bases: TGTGCCACCAGCAGGATCCACGAAGAGGGTACCTACAATGAGCAGTTCTTC. Residues: CATSRIHEEGTYNEQFF.

J is TRBJ2-7 and V is TRBV18; D not resolved. V gave up 6 bases and J gave up 6 bases, with 21 bases separating them. The germline CDR1 and CDR2 sequences are KGHSH and LQKENI. The CDR3 has 15 residues. In nucleotides, the CDR3 is TGTGCCAGCTCGCGTACCGGGTCCTCCCCCTCCGAGCAGTACTTC. As protein: CASSRTGSSPSEQYF. The variable domain in full, with the rest retrieved from reference TRBV18 and TRBJ2-7, is NAGVMQNPRHLVRRRGQEARLRCSPMKGHSHVYWYRQLPEEGLKFMVYLQKENIIDESGMPKERFSAEFPKEGPSILRIQQVVRGDSAAYFCASSRTGSSPSEQYFGPGTRLTVT.

This clonotype was recorded a few times. The rearrangement joins TRBV7-4 to TRBJ2-5; D is undetermined. Deletions cut 1 base from V and 2 bases from J, with 8 bases between. Germline loops: CDR1 SGHVT, CDR2 SQSDAQ. The length of the CDR3 is 14 residues. CDR3 DNA: TGTGCCAGCAGCTTAGTGGCCTGGCAAGAGACCCAGTACTTC. Residues: CASSLVAWQETQYF.

The chain employs TRBV20-1 and TRBJ2-3, with D uncertain. V was shortened by 0 bases and J by 4 bases, with 14 bases between the two germline ends. The length of the CDR3 is 15 residues. Germline-derived CDR1 and CDR2 are DFQATT and SNEGSKA (reference sequence). CDR3 residues: CSAREYGEGPDTQYF. In DNA, the CDR3 is TGCAGTGCTAGAGAATATGGGGAAGGGCCAGATACGCAGTATTTT.

This clonotype came up a few times. The chain combines TRBV20-1 with TRBJ2-7; possible D gene TRBD2, 5 bases. The CDR3 runs 11 residues. Germline CDR1 and CDR2: DFQATT and SNEGSKA (reference sequence). Trimming removed 1 base at V and 7 bases at J, with 8 bases between. The CDR3 region is CSARVAWEQYF. As DNA, the CDR3 is TGCAGTGCTAGAGTAGCGTGGGAGCAGTACTTC.

This clonotype was counted a few times. The V and J genes are TRBV15 and TRBJ2-1; D is uncertain. Germline CDR1 reads LNHNV; CDR2 reads YYDKDF (reference sequence). The CDR3 consists of 16 residues. The ends were cut back, 0 bases at V and 0 bases at J, with 9 bases in the middle. DNA of the CDR3: TGTGCCACCAGCAGAGATTGGGGATCCTCCTACAATGAGCAGTTCTTC. Translation: CATSRDWGSSYNEQFF.

This clonotype has more than one count but fewer than ten. The chain recombines TRBV10-3 with TRBJ1-1; TRBD1 aligns across 7 bases. V lost 4 bases to trimming and J lost 4 bases; unmatched junction nucleotides: 6. This CDR3 contains 14 residues. Looked up from germline, CDR1 is ENHRY and CDR2 is SYGVKD. The CDR3 sequence is CAISGGEGATEAFF. The DNA of the CDR3 is TGTGCCATCAGTGGGGGCGAGGGGGCCACTGAAGCTTTCTTT.

This clonotype was recorded a few times. This sequence joins TRBV5-1 and TRBJ1-1; D not certain. The CDR3 runs to 13 residues. The V end was cut by 5 bases, the J end by 2 bases, with 10 bases between. From germline, CDR1 is SGHRS and CDR2 YFSETQ. CDR3 sequence reads: CASSRQDNTEAFF. CDR3 nucleotides: TGCGCCAGCAGTAGGCAGGATAACACTGAAGCTTTCTTT.

This clonotype was counted ten times or more. The chain recombines TRBV9 with TRBJ2-5, with D tentatively TRBD2 (6 bases). The germline V and J ends were trimmed by 4 bases and 4 bases, with 20 bases remaining between them. The CDR3 loop spans 16 amino acids. Germline V gives CDR1 SGDLS, CDR2 YYNGEE. CDR3 bases: TGTGCCAGCAGCCCCCCCATGGGGCAGGGAGGAGAGACCCAGTACTTC. It specifies CASSPPMGQGGETQYF.